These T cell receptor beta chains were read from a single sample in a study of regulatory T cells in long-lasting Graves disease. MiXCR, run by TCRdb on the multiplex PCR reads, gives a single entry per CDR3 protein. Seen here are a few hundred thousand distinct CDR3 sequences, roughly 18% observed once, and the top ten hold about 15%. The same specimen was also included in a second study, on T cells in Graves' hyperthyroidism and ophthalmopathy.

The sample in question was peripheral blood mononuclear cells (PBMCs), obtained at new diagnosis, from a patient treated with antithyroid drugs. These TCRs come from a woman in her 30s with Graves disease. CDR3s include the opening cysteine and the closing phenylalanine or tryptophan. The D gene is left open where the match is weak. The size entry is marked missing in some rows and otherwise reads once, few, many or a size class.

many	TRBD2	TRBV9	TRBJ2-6	CASSASGGTGANVLTF	TGTGCCAGCAGCGCCTCGGGAGGGACTGGGGCCAACGTCCTGACTTTC
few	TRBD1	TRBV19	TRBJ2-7	CASSIRGQGAYEQYF	TGTGCCAGTAGTATTCGGGGACAGGGTGCCTACGAGCAGTACTTC
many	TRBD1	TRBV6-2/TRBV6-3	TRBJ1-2	CASSPSDREIGGYTF	TGTGCCAGCAGTCCCTCGGACAGGGAAATCGGTGGCTACACCTTC
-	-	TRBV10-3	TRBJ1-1	CAISESSAREAFF	TGTGCCATCAGTGAGTCATCCGCCAGAGAAGCTTTCTTT
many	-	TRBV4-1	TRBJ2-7	CASSHQGINEQYF	TGCGCCAGCAGCCACCAGGGGATCAACGAGCAGTACTTC
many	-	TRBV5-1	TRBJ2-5	CASQTGAGETQYF	TGCGCCAGCCAAACGGGGGCCGGGGAGACCCAGTACTTC
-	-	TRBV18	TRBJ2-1	CASSPPSHRSKSSYNEQFF	TGTGCCAGCTCACCACCGTCCCACAGGTCAAAAAGCTCCTACAATGAGCAGTTCTTC
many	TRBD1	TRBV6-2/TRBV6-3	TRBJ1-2	CASKAGGMIYYGYTF	TGTGCCAGCAAAGCAGGGGGCATGATATACTATGGCTACACCTTC
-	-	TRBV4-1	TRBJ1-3	CASSVLLGGNTIYF	TGCGCCAGCAGCGTTCTCCTCGGGGGAAACACCATATATTTT
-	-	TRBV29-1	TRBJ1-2	CSVVWGGYGYTF	TGCAGCGTTGTTTGGGGGGGCTATGGCTACACCTTC
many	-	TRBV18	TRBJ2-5	CASSPQGQTQETQYF	TGTGCCAGCTCACCACAAGGTCAAACCCAAGAGACCCAGTACTTC
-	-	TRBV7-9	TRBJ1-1	CASSLGVGAEAFF	TGTGCCAGCAGCCTAGGCGTAGGTGCTGAAGCTTTCTTT
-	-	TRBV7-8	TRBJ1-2	CASSLGDVYGYTF	TGTGCCAGCAGCTTGGGGGATGTCTATGGCTACACCTTC
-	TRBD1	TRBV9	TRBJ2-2	CASSVDRGRTGELFF	TGTGCCAGCAGCGTAGACAGGGGGAGGACCGGGGAGCTGTTTTTT
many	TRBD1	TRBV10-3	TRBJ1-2	CASKGQGGIGYTF	TGTGCCTCTAAGGGACAGGGGGGGATCGGCTACACCTTC
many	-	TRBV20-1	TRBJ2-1	CSARIGDWNEQFF	TGCAGTGCTAGAATAGGGGATTGGAATGAGCAGTTCTTC
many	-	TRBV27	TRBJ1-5	CASSPLRTEYSNQPQHF	TGTGCCAGCAGTCCACTCCGGACGGAATATAGCAATCAGCCCCAGCATTTT
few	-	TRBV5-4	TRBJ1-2	CASSHGETANYGYTF	TGTGCCAGCAGCCACGGGGAGACAGCCAACTATGGCTACACCTTC
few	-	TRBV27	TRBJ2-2	CASSGGPGELFF	TGTGCCAGCAGTGGGGGGCCCGGGGAGCTGTTTTTT
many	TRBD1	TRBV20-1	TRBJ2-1	CSAPGTGGWSVEQFF	TGCAGTGCCCCCGGGACAGGGGGTTGGAGTGTTGAGCAGTTCTTC
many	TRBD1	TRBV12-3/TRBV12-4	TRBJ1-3	CASRPPGQGNTIYF	TGTGCCAGCCGACCGCCGGGACAGGGAAACACCATATATTTT
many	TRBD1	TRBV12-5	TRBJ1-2	CASGPNPRGLGYTF	TGTGCTAGTGGTCCGAACCCCAGGGGGCTCGGCTACACCTTC
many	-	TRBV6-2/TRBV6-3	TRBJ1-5	CASRGFGARLNQPQHF	TGTGCCAGCAGGGGCTTCGGGGCCCGACTCAATCAGCCCCAGCATTTT
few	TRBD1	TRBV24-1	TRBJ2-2	CATSDSGTANTGELFF	TGTGCCACCAGTGATTCGGGGACAGCAAACACCGGGGAGCTGTTTTTT
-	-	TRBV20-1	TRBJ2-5	CSARSGVGETQYF	TGCAGTGCCCGGTCAGGGGTTGGAGAGACCCAGTACTTC
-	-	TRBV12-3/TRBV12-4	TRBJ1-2	CASSQTSYGSTF	TGTGCCAGCAGCCAAACGAGCTATGGCTCCACCTTC
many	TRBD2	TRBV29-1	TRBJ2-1	CSAPGGTIYNEQFF	TGCAGCGCCCCGGGAGGGACCATCTACAATGAGCAGTTCTTC
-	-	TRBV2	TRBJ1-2	CASSDDTANYGYTF	TGTGCCAGCAGTGACGACACCGCTAACTATGGCTACACCTTC
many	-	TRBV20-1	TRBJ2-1	CSASDNEQFF	TGCAGTGCTAGCGACAATGAGCAGTTCTTC
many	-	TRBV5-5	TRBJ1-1	CASRDWLGGTEAFF	TGTGCCAGCAGAGACTGGCTAGGGGGGACTGAAGCTTTCTTT
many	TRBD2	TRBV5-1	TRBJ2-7	CASSRSGVDEQYF	TGCGCCAGCAGCCGTAGCGGGGTCGACGAGCAGTACTTC
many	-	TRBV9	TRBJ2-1	CASSPAPGSYNEQFF	TGTGCCAGCAGCCCAGCCCCGGGGAGTTACAATGAGCAGTTCTTC